The 27 T cell receptor beta chains listed next were all sequenced from one sample in a study of OX40 agonist ivuxolimab in advanced cancers. Assay used: immunoSEQ multiplex PCR; TCRdb lists only in-frame clones, some missing. The sample has about 68,000 clones; 70% to 90% are singletons. Source: CD4+ or CD8+ T cells sorted from blood, taken in a trial of the OX40 agonist ivuxolimab. The receptors shown here come from an adult with an advanced solid tumor such as melanoma, head and neck, liver or kidney cancer.

The J gene is TRBJ2-7, the V gene TRBV18; the D gene is possibly TRBD2 (5 bases). The CDR3 is 17 amino acids. The germline CDR1 and CDR2 sequences are KGHSH and LQKENI. V dropped 2 bases and J dropped 0 bases, with 17 bases sitting between them. CDR3 bases: TGTGCCAGCTCACCAGAAAGCGGCAGATTATTCTCCTACGAGCAGTACTTC. It yields the protein CASSPESGRLFSYEQYF.

The chain joins TRBV5-1 to TRBJ2-3; D not certain. V was cut by 4 bases and J by 1 base, with 13 bases left in between. The CDR3 has 15 residues. CDR1 and CDR2 (germline): SGHRS, YFSETQ. The CDR3 spells CASSAIGSRTDTQYF. The CDR3 nucleotides read TGCGCCAGCAGCGCCATAGGATCGCGCACAGATACGCAGTATTTT.

The chain couples TRBV18 to TRBJ2-3, with TRBD2 identical over 11 bases. V shed 2 bases and J 4 bases; nucleotides not matched to a gene: 2. The CDR3 covers 15 residues. Germline V gene sequence: CDR1 KGHSH, CDR2 LQKENI. In DNA form, the CDR3 reads TGTGCCAGCTCACCAACTAGCGGGAGTCCAGATACGCAGTATTTT. Protein: CASSPTSGSPDTQYF.

This chain links TRBV4-2 with TRBJ2-3; maybe TRBD1 (5 bases). V dropped 0 bases and J dropped 6 bases, with 10 bases sitting between them. The CDR3 spans 14 residues. From germline, CDR1 is LGHNA and CDR2 YNFKEQ. CDR3 amino acids: CASSQDPGSDTQYF. In DNA, the CDR3 is TGTGCCAGCAGCCAAGATCCAGGGTCGGATACGCAGTATTTT.

The table lists this clone with a few counts. This chain connects TRBV13 to TRBJ2-5; TRBD2 agrees at 7 bases. V gave up 7 bases and J gave up 7 bases; unmatched junction bases: 18. CDR1 is PRHDT, CDR2 FYEKMQ, per germline (reference sequence). The CDR3 is made up of 16 amino acids. The chain's CDR3 is CASTTLGGTPKRTQYF. The CDR3 nucleotides read TGTGCCAGCACAACCCTCGGGGGGACCCCCAAGAGGACCCAGTACTTC.

The chain joins TRBV2 to TRBJ1-5; D possibly corresponds to TRBD1 (5 bases). This CDR3 is built from 14 residues. The V and J ends lost 6 bases and 3 bases respectively, with 12 bases between them. From germline, CDR1 is SNHLY and CDR2 FYNNEI. The CDR3 DNA is TGTGCCAGCAGACGGGACGGTCCCAATCAGCCCCAGCATTTT. This gives the protein CASRRDGPNQPQHF.

The chain recombines TRBV19 with TRBJ1-5; 7 bases are shared with TRBD1. This CDR3 is built from 16 residues. Per germline, CDR1 LNHDA and CDR2 SQIVND (reference sequence). V trimming: 6 bases; J trimming: 1 base; junction bases outside the gene matches: 9. CDR3: CASRFKGAASNQPQHF. The DNA of the CDR3 is TGTGCCAGTAGATTCAAGGGGGCGGCGAGCAATCAGCCCCAGCATTTT.

J is TRBJ1-3 and V is TRBV4-3, with D unclear. The V gene lost 0 bases and the J gene lost 0 bases, with 9 bases spanning the gap. CDR1 LGHNA and CDR2 YSLEER come from the germline V gene. This CDR3 spans 16 amino acids. CDR3 protein: CASSQDLLFSGNTIYF. The CDR3 DNA follows: TGCGCCAGCAGCCAAGATCTGTTATTCTCTGGAAACACCATATATTTT.

The genes are TRBV7-7 and TRBJ2-5; 8 bases are shared with TRBD2. Germline CDR1 and CDR2: SSHAT and FNYEAQ (reference sequence). This CDR3 is 14 amino acids long. V shed 5 bases and J 4 bases; nucleotides not matched to a gene: 6. CDR3 in DNA: TGTGCCAGCAGCCCCAGCGGGAGCGGAGAGACCCAGTACTTC. It translates to CASSPSGSGETQYF.

The rearrangement links TRBV28 to TRBJ1-5; D gene ambiguous. The CDR3 extends over 16 amino acids. Germline CDR1 and CDR2: MDHEN and SYDVKM. V gave up 3 bases and J gave up 3 bases, with 15 bases separating them. CDR3 sequence (DNA): TGTGCCAGCAGTTTTGGGAGCCGAGGATTCAATCAGCCCCAGCATTTT. Its translation: CASSFGSRGFNQPQHF.

The J gene is TRBJ2-2, the V gene TRBV28; the match to TRBD1 covers 8 bases. J gave up 7 bases and V 10 bases, and 8 bases lay outside the gene matches. Germline CDR1 reads MDHEN; CDR2 reads SYDVKM. This CDR3 contains 13 residues. The chain's CDR3 is CAIDPGGHGELFF. In DNA form, the CDR3 reads TGTGCCATCGATCCAGGGGGCCACGGGGAGCTGTTTTTT.

The chain joins TRBV6-5 to TRBJ2-7; D call uncertain. This CDR3 has 15 amino acids. V lost 2 bases and J 2 bases, leaving 13 bases between the germline ends. Germline V gene sequence: CDR1 MNHEY, CDR2 SVGAGI. CDR3 sequence reads: CASSYGQPTTYEQYF. As DNA, the CDR3 is TGTGCCAGCAGTTACGGGCAGCCTACCACCTACGAGCAGTACTTC.

In its sample, this clone was seen once. The genes are TRBV5-1 and TRBJ2-2; tentative D call: TRBD2 (6 bases). This CDR3 spans 17 amino acids. Trimming took 0 bases from V and 2 from J, leaving 14 bases between them. Germline CDR1 and CDR2: SGHRS and YFSETQ. In nucleotides, the CDR3 is TGCGCCAGCAGCTTGGAGCCACGGGACTCTAACACCGGGGAGCTGTTTTTT. Its translation: CASSLEPRDSNTGELFF.

The V call is TRBV2, the J call TRBJ2-7; tentatively, D is TRBD2 (5 bases). The germline V gene encodes CDR1 SNHLY and CDR2 FYNNEI. There are 14 residues in the CDR3. Between the trimmed V and J ends, which lost 6 bases and 2 bases, there was a span of 14 bases. CDR3 region: CASRSLSGTYEQYF. DNA for the CDR3: TGTGCCAGCAGGTCACTGAGCGGAACCTACGAGCAGTACTTC.

The chain combines TRBV7-9 with TRBJ1-3; no clear D. Between the trimmed V and J ends, which lost 5 bases and 4 bases, there was a span of 6 bases. The CDR3 consists of 12 residues. The germline V gene encodes CDR1 SEHNR and CDR2 FQNEAQ (reference sequence). CDR3 bases: TGTGCCAGCAGCCAGGAGGGAAACACCATATATTTT. Translation: CASSQEGNTIYF.

This chain joins TRBV27 and TRBJ2-6; the D gene is possibly TRBD1 (5 bases). Germline lookup yields CDR1 MNHEY and CDR2 SMNVEV (reference sequence). The CDR3 runs to 15 residues. V was trimmed by 8 bases and J by 4 bases, leaving 15 bases between them. The CDR3 DNA sequence: TGTGCCAGCGCCAACCCAGGGAAGGGGGCCAACGTCCTGACTTTC. It is translated as CASANPGKGANVLTF.

This clone was recorded a few times. The rearrangement joins TRBV11-2 to TRBJ2-1; tentative D call: TRBD2 (6 bases). This CDR3 comprises 15 residues. V shed 5 bases and J shed 4 bases, with 15 bases lying between them. Germline loops: CDR1 SGHAT, CDR2 FQNNGV. The CDR3 here is CASSRTSFPYNEQFF. CDR3 nucleotide sequence: TGTGCCAGCAGCCGTACTAGCTTCCCTTACAATGAGCAGTTCTTC. Full variable domain (outside the CDR3, taken from reference TRBV11-2 and TRBJ2-1): EAGVAQSPRYKIIEKRQSVAFWCNPISGHATLYWYQQILGQGPKLLIQFQNNGVVDDSQLPKDRFSAERLKGVDSTLKIQPAKLEDSAVYLCASSRTSFPYNEQFFGPGTRLTVL.

The gene calls are TRBV7-2 and TRBJ2-1, with TRBD2 matching over 9 bases. Trimming cost V 6 bases and J 4 bases; bases outside gene matches: 1. Per germline, CDR1 SGHTA and CDR2 FQGNSA. The CDR3 has 13 residues. As DNA, the CDR3 is TGTGCCAGCAGTACTAGCGGGTACAATGAGCAGTTCTTC. This codes for CASSTSGYNEQFF.

This rearrangement joins TRBV19 to TRBJ2-7; weak D call: TRBD2 (6 bases). Germline V gives CDR1 LNHDA, CDR2 SQIVND (reference sequence). CDR3 length: 13 amino acids. Trimming shortened V by 8 bases and J by 7 bases, and 18 bases separated the two germline ends. For the CDR3, the DNA is TGTGCCAGTTCCGGCGGGCTAGCGAGGGAGCAGTACTTC. This codes for CASSGGLAREQYF.

The chain is built from TRBV6-1 and TRBJ1-5, with a possible D match to TRBD1 (5 bases). The V end lost 7 bases, the J end lost 9 bases, and 22 bases lay between the germline ends. Germline lookup yields CDR1 MNHNS and CDR2 SASEGT. The CDR3 is 15 residues long. CDR3 in DNA: TGTGCCAGCATCCCTCTGGGACCGGGGTTGGGGCCCCAGCATTTT. This codes for CASIPLGPGLGPQHF.

The chain carries TRBV2 and TRBJ2-3; D perhaps matches TRBD1 (6 bases). The germline V gene has CDR1 SNHLY and CDR2 FYNNEI. The CDR3 is 14 residues long. The germline V and J ends were trimmed by 4 bases and 0 bases, with 8 bases remaining between them. The CDR3 coding sequence is TGTGCCAGCAGTGTGCAGGGGAGCACAGATACGCAGTATTTT. Translated: CASSVQGSTDTQYF.

The chain couples TRBV7-2 to TRBJ1-5; TRBD1 matches at 8 bases. CDR1 is SGHTA, CDR2 FQGNSA, per germline. V shed 3 bases and J 9 bases; nucleotides not matched to a gene: 7. The CDR3 totals 14 residues. The CDR3 sequence: CASSLGQGATPQHF. The CDR3 DNA is TGTGCCAGCAGCTTGGGGCAGGGGGCAACGCCCCAGCATTTT.

The chain uses TRBV5-1 and TRBJ2-1, with 9 bases fitting TRBD2. Germline V lookup: CDR1 SGHRS, CDR2 YFSETQ. With V trimmed by 3 bases and J by 7 bases, 11 bases remained unmatched. The CDR3 has 16 residues. CDR3 DNA: TGCGCCAGCAGCTCTCTGCTGGCGGGAGGGAGGAATGAGCAGTTCTTC. It translates to CASSSLLAGGRNEQFF.

The rearrangement links TRBV6-1 to TRBJ2-7; the match to TRBD2 covers 8 bases. The CDR3 length is 15 residues. Germline CDR1 MNHNS, CDR2 SASEGT. Trimming took 6 bases from V and 2 from J; bases not matched to a gene: 9. In DNA form, the CDR3 reads TGTGCCAGCAGAAGGACTAGCACAGACACCTACGAGCAGTACTTC. This encodes CASRRTSTDTYEQYF.

The chain links TRBV11-2 to TRBJ1-2; D is uncertain. Trimming took off 5 bases at V and 7 bases at J, with 14 bases between the two ends. The CDR3 is made up of 13 amino acids. Germline loops: CDR1 SGHAT, CDR2 FQNNGV. This CDR3 reads CASSQDSHGGYTF. In DNA, the CDR3 is TGTGCCAGCAGCCAAGATTCCCATGGTGGCTACACCTTC. Filled out from reference TRBV11-2 and TRBJ1-2, the complete variable domain reads EAGVAQSPRYKIIEKRQSVAFWCNPISGHATLYWYQQILGQGPKLLIQFQNNGVVDDSQLPKDRFSAERLKGVDSTLKIQPAKLEDSAVYLCASSQDSHGGYTFGSGTRLTVV.

The rearrangement joins TRBV18 to TRBJ2-1; 7 bases map to TRBD2. This CDR3 is built from 15 residues. The J segment lost 11 bases and the V segment lost 6 bases, leaving 16 bases of the junction unmatched. The germline V gene encodes CDR1 KGHSH and CDR2 LQKENI. The CDR3 DNA follows: TGTGCCAGCTCGCCCTCAGCGGGATCGTCTATTCAGCAGTTCTTC. This encodes CASSPSAGSSIQQFF.

This chain connects TRBV4-1 to TRBJ2-7; a weak D match, TRBD2 (6 bases). The germline V gene has CDR1 MGHRA and CDR2 YSYEKL. V was clipped by 3 bases and J by 1 base, with 22 bases between them. The CDR3 spans 18 residues. The CDR3 reads CASSHMVFFVAGSYEQYF. The CDR3 DNA follows: TGCGCCAGCAGCCACATGGTTTTTTTTGTTGCGGGGTCCTACGAGCAGTACTTC.